What follows are 24 T cell receptor beta chains derived from one specimen sequenced in a study of PD-L1 blockade in urothelial cancer. Method: immunoSEQ multiplex PCR; TCRdb's copy keeps in-frame clones and lacks some. This sample has about 56,000 clones, with about 85% found just once. As to time point: pretreatment peripheral blood. Material: PBMCs, obtained around atezolizumab (anti-PD-L1) treatment. The receptors originated from a man aged 70-80 years with urothelial cancer.

The chain recombines TRBV5-1 with TRBJ2-1; D gene ambiguous. Germline CDR1 SGHRS, CDR2 YFSETQ. The length of the CDR3 is 16 residues. Trimming left V 0 bases short and J 0 bases short, with 10 bases between. CDR3 residues: CASSLGGGLSYNEQFF. CDR3 sequence (DNA): TGCGCCAGCAGCTTGGGAGGCGGTCTCTCCTACAATGAGCAGTTCTTC.

This clone was seen only a few times. The rearrangement links TRBV6-1 to TRBJ1-1; D unresolved. V shed 2 bases and J shed 4 bases, with 11 bases lying between them. This CDR3 comprises 14 residues. From germline, CDR1 is MNHNS and CDR2 SASEGT. CDR3 residues: CASSESRLRTEAFF. The CDR3 DNA sequence: TGTGCCAGCAGTGAAAGTCGTCTGCGCACTGAAGCTTTCTTT.

This chain joins TRBV2 and TRBJ2-7; a weak D match, TRBD2 (6 bases). The CDR3 covers 14 residues. Trimming took 7 bases from V and 0 from J, leaving 13 bases between them. Germline-derived CDR1 and CDR2 are SNHLY and FYNNEI. The CDR3 bases are TGTGCCAGCAATCACGACGGGAGCTCCTACGAGCAGTACTTC. This codes for CASNHDGSSYEQYF.

The chain employs TRBV9 and TRBJ1-3; D possibly corresponds to TRBD1 (5 bases). From germline, CDR1 is SGDLS and CDR2 YYNGEE. This CDR3 comprises 16 residues. The ends were cut back, 0 bases at V and 2 bases at J, with 12 bases in the middle. In DNA, the CDR3 is TGTGCCAGCAGCGTAGCTGGGGCGGACCCTGGAAACACCATATATTTT. Protein sequence: CASSVAGADPGNTIYF.

The chain recombines TRBV2 with TRBJ2-2, with a tentative D call TRBD2 (7 bases). Trimming cost V 11 bases and J 0 bases, with 13 bases left between them. The germline V gene encodes CDR1 SNHLY and CDR2 FYNNEI. The CDR3 sequence is 14 residues long. The CDR3, as DNA: TGTGCCCGCTCGGGGGGCGCGAACACCGGGGAGCTGTTTTTT. Protein product: CARSGGANTGELFF.

This CDR3 reads CASARTSGTYEQYF. CDR3 in DNA: TGTGCCAGCGCCCGGACTAGCGGTACCTACGAGCAGTACTTC. This chain joins TRBV7-3 and TRBJ2-7; 10 bases are shared with TRBD2. V gave up 8 bases and J gave up 2 bases; unmatched junction bases: 6. Per the germline V gene, CDR1 is SGHTA and CDR2 is FQGTGA. This CDR3 contains 14 residues.

This CDR3 reads CASSKASGRYEQYF. The CDR3 coding sequence is TGTGCCAGCAGCAAAGCCAGCGGGAGATACGAGCAGTACTTC. The chain joins TRBV21-1 to TRBJ2-7; whether TRBD2, the table's D call, matches the DNA was not checked. TRBV21-1 is a known pseudogene. The CDR3 has 14 amino acids.

The sample holds one count of this clone. The chain is built from TRBV5-4 and TRBJ2-7; 9 bases are shared with TRBD1. Looked up from germline, CDR1 is SGHNT and CDR2 is YYREEE (reference sequence). J was trimmed by 5 bases and V by 4 bases; bases with no gene match: 7. The CDR3 extends over 14 amino acids. The CDR3 region has the DNA TGTGCCAGCAGCAAACGACAGGGGGTAGACGAGCAGTACTTC. Translating gives CASSKRQGVDEQYF.

The chain employs TRBV11-1 and TRBJ1-1; 7 bases match TRBD1. The germline V gene encodes CDR1 SGHAT and CDR2 FQDESV (reference sequence). The junction had 6 bases not matched to a gene; V was cut back by 4 bases and J by 1 base. The CDR3 length is 15 residues. The CDR3 protein is CASSSSGTANTEAFF. The CDR3 coding sequence is TGTGCCAGCAGCTCCTCCGGGACAGCGAACACTGAAGCTTTCTTT.

V is TRBV29-1 and J is TRBJ2-7, with 7 bases identical to TRBD1. Germline trimming cut 6 bases from V and 0 bases from J; bases unmatched to any gene: 14. The CDR3 is 16 residues long. Germline CDR1 reads SQVTM; CDR2 reads ANQGSEA. The CDR3 DNA reads as TGCAGCGTCGAAAAGGCGACAGGGTGGGCCTCCTACGAGCAGTACTTC. It specifies CSVEKATGWASYEQYF.

This clone was seen a single time. The chain links TRBV28 to TRBJ2-7; 9 bases align to TRBD2. This CDR3 is built from 15 residues. V shed 11 bases and J 6 bases; nucleotides not matched to a gene: 17. Germline V gene data show CDR1 as MDHEN and CDR2 as SYDVKM. The CDR3 here is CAPTVVAGALCEQYF. For the CDR3, the DNA is TGTGCCCCGACGGTCGTAGCGGGAGCCCTTTGCGAGCAGTACTTC.

The chain employs TRBV4-1 and TRBJ1-1, with D perhaps matching TRBD1 (5 bases). From germline, CDR1 is MGHRA and CDR2 YSYEKL. V was pared by 9 bases and J by 3 bases, with 14 bases between. The CDR3 runs 13 residues. This chain's CDR3 is CASSISGDTEAFF. DNA of the CDR3: TGCGCCAGTTCCATCTCGGGGGACACTGAAGCTTTCTTT.

The rearrangement joins TRBV7-2 to TRBJ2-1; 16 bases are a match to TRBD2. CDR1 is SGHTA, CDR2 FQGNSA, per germline. With V trimmed by 0 bases and J by 7 bases, 0 bases remained unmatched. The CDR3 consists of 16 residues. The DNA for the CDR3 is TGTGCCAGCAGCTTAGCGGGACTAGCGGGAGGGAATGAGCAGTTCTTC. This gives the protein CASSLAGLAGGNEQFF.

The CDR3 sequence is CASSRGQMNTGELFF. The CDR3 DNA is TGTGCCAGCAGTCGTGGACAGATGAACACCGGGGAGCTGTTTTTT. This chain joins TRBV6-5 and TRBJ2-2; D might be TRBD1 (6 bases). The germline gives CDR1 MNHEY, CDR2 SVGAGI. The V end was cut by 5 bases, the J end by 1 base, with 11 bases between. This CDR3 contains 15 residues.

The chain links TRBV18 to TRBJ2-2; 7 positions match TRBD1. Losses at the gene ends were 4 bases for V and 1 base for J; bases not matched to a gene: 0. Germline V gives CDR1 KGHSH, CDR2 LQKENI. The CDR3 covers 14 residues. As DNA, the CDR3 is TGTGCCAGCTCACGGGACAGGAACACCGGGGAGCTGTTTTTT. Translating gives CASSRDRNTGELFF.

The chain couples TRBV6-5 to TRBJ1-4; 9 bases fit TRBD1. Germline values: CDR1 MNHEY, CDR2 SVGAGI. The trim removed 6 bases at V and 7 bases at J, leaving 6 bases unmatched. The length of the CDR3 is 14 residues. The CDR3 bases are TGTGCCAGCAGACAGGGGGCTTACGGTGAAAAACTGTTTTTT. Protein product: CASRQGAYGEKLFF.

This chain uses TRBV5-1 with TRBJ2-1, with 10 nucleotides matching TRBD1. J gave up 6 bases and V 0 bases, and 6 bases lay outside the gene matches. CDR3 size: 16 residues. Germline V lookup: CDR1 SGHRS, CDR2 YFSETQ. This CDR3 reads CASSLGGTGAGNEQFF. The CDR3 DNA sequence: TGCGCCAGCAGCTTGGGGGGGACAGGGGCCGGCAATGAGCAGTTCTTC.

The V and J genes are TRBV5-1 and TRBJ2-7; 8 bases agree with TRBD1. V shed 2 bases, J shed 3 bases, and the junction held 4 bases outside the gene matches. Germline V gene sequence: CDR1 SGHRS, CDR2 YFSETQ. The CDR3 contains 14 residues. CDR3 protein: CASSLRTGFYEQYF. The CDR3 nucleotides are TGCGCCAGCAGCTTACGGACAGGGTTCTACGAGCAGTACTTC.

The gene calls are TRBV5-1 and TRBJ2-3; D perhaps matches TRBD1 (7 bases). This CDR3 has 14 residues. V was clipped by 4 bases and J by 3 bases, with 12 bases between them. Germline V gene sequence: CDR1 SGHRS, CDR2 YFSETQ. The CDR3 bases are TGCGCCAGCAGCACAGGGGCGGGAACAGATACGCAGTATTTT. This encodes CASSTGAGTDTQYF.

This clone was detected only once. The chain combines TRBV7-9 with TRBJ2-5; 7 bases are shared with TRBD2. The germline gives CDR1 SEHNR, CDR2 FQNEAQ (reference sequence). The CDR3 sequence is 16 residues long. Unmatched junction bases numbered 12, after V lost 4 bases and J lost 4 bases. Written as DNA, the CDR3 is TGTGCCAGCAGCTCATCTGGCAGGACTAGAGGAGAGACCCAGTACTTC. This sequence encodes CASSSSGRTRGETQYF.

The chain links TRBV7-3 to TRBJ2-1, with 10 bases that match TRBD2. The germline gives CDR1 SGHTA, CDR2 FQGTGA. This CDR3 comprises 16 residues. V was pared by 2 bases and J by 8 bases, with 9 bases of the junction left unmatched. The CDR3 spells CASSLGLAGVRDEQFF. The DNA of the CDR3 is TGTGCCAGCAGCTTAGGGCTAGCGGGAGTCCGGGATGAGCAGTTCTTC.

This rearrangement joins TRBV5-6 to TRBJ1-5, with a tentative D call TRBD1 (5 bases). V was pared by 4 bases and J by 2 bases, with 16 bases between. This CDR3 spans 16 amino acids. CDR1 and CDR2 (germline): SGHDT, YYEEEE. This CDR3 is CASSPNGGIGNQPQHF. As DNA, the CDR3 is TGTGCCAGCAGCCCTAACGGGGGGATCGGCAATCAGCCCCAGCATTTT.

The V gene is TRBV10-3, the J gene TRBJ2-7, with TRBD2 matching 14 bases. Germline assignment: CDR1 ENHRY and CDR2 SYGVKD. The CDR3 is 16 residues long. Losses at the gene ends were 9 bases for V and 6 bases for J; bases not matched to a gene: 13. CDR3 nucleotide sequence: TGTGCCATTACCGGGACTAGCGGGAGATCATCGCGCGAGCAGTACTTC. Translating it yields CAITGTSGRSSREQYF.

The chain joins TRBV28 to TRBJ2-7; 11 bases are a match to TRBD2. CDR1 and CDR2 from the germline V gene are MDHEN and SYDVKM. The V gene end was trimmed by 5 bases and the J gene end by 0 bases; junction bases not matched to a gene: 6. The CDR3 runs 16 residues. In nucleotides, the CDR3 is TGTGCCAGCAGTCCTAGCGGGAGGTTTAGCTCCTACGAGCAGTACTTC. Its protein is CASSPSGRFSSYEQYF.